The source of this T cell receptor beta chain is a study of shared clonotypes between healthy human individuals. Study details: CD4 naive and CD4 memory each took three plates per donor, while CD8 naive took two and CD8 memory one.

Produced via immunoSEQ multiplex PCR; TCRdb's table is partial and in-frame only. The sample lists more than 2,000,000 clones; 85% to 95% were seen once. V lost 2 bases and J lost 5, with 9 bases in between. Germline-derived CDR1 and CDR2 are SEHNR and FQNEAQ (reference sequence). The CDR3 sequence is 14 residues long. The chain couples TRBV7-9 to TRBJ2-2, with unresolved D. This TCR was recovered from a man between 18 and 35 years old in good health. The sequenced sample was naive CD4+ T cells sorted from blood. Indicated subset: CD45RA+ positively selected. DNA for the CDR3: TGTGCCAGCAGCTTAAGGGCAGAGACCGGGGAGCTGTTTTTT. Protein: CASSLRAETGELFF.